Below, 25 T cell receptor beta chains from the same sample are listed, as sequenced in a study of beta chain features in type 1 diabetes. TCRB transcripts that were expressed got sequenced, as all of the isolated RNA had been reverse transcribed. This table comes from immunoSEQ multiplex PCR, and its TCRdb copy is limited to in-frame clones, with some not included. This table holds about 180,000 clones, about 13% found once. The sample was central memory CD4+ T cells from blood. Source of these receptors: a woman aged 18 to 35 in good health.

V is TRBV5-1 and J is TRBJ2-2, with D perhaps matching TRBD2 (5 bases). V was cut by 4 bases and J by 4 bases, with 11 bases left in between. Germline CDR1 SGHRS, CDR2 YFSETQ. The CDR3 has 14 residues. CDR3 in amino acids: CASSLGGVTGELFF. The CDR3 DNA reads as TGCGCCAGCAGCCTCGGAGGCGTCACCGGGGAGCTGTTTTTT.

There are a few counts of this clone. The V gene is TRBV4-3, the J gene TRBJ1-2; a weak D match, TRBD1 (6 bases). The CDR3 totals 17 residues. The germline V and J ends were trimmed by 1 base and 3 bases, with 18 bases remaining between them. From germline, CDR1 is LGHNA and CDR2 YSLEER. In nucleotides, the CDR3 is TGCGCCAGCAGCCAAGCCAAGGGGGTAAAAACGGACTATGGCTACACCTTC. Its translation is CASSQAKGVKTDYGYTF.

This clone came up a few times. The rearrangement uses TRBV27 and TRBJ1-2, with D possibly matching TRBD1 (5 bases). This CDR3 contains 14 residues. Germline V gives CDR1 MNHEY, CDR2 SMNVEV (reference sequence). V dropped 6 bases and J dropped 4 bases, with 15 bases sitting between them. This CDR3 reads CASRSRATVYGYTF. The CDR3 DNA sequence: TGTGCCAGCAGATCTAGGGCGACAGTCTATGGCTACACCTTC.

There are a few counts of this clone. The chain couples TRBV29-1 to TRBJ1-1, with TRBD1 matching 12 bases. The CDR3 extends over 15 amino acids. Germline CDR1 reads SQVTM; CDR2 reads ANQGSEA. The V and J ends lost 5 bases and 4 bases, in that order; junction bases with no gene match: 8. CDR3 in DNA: TGCAGCGTTACCGGGACAGGGGGCTTCATCACTGAAGCTTTCTTT. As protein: CSVTGTGGFITEAFF.

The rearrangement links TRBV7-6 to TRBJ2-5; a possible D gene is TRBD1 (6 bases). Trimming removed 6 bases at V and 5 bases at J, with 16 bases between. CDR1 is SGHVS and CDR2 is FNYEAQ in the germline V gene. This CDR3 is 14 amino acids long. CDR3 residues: CASSSRQASETQYF. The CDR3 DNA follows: TGTGCCAGCAGTTCACGACAGGCGTCGGAGACCCAGTACTTC.

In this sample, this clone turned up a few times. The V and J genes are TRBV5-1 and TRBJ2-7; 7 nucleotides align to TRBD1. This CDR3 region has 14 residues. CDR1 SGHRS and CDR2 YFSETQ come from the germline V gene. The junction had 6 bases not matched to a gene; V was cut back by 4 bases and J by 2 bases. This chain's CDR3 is CASSRDSDTYEQYF. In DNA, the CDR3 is TGCGCCAGCAGCCGGGACAGCGACACCTACGAGCAGTACTTC.

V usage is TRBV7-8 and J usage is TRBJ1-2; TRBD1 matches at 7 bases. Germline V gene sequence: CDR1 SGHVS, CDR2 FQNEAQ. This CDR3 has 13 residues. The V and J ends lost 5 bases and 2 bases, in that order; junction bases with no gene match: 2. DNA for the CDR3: TGTGCCAGCAGCATGGGACAGAACTATGGCTACACCTTC. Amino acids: CASSMGQNYGYTF.

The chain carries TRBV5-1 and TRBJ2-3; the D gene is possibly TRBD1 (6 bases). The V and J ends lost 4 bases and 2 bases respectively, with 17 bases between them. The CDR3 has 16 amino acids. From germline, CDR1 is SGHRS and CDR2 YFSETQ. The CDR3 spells CASSLPQGGSTDTQYF. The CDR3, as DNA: TGCGCCAGCAGCCTCCCACAGGGTGGGTCCACAGATACGCAGTATTTT.

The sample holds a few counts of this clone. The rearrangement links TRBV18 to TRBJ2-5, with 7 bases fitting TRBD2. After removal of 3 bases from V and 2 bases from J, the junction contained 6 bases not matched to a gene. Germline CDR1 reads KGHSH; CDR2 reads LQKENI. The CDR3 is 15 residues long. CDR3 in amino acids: CASSPPQGGQETQYF. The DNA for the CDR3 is TGTGCCAGCTCACCCCCGCAGGGAGGGCAAGAGACCCAGTACTTC.

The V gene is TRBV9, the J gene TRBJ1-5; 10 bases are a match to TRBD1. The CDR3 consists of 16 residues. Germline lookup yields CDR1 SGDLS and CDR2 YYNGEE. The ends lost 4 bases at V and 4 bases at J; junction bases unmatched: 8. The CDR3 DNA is TGTGCCAGCAGCCCTGAACCGGGACAGGGGAATCAGCCCCAGCATTTT. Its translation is CASSPEPGQGNQPQHF.

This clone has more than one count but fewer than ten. In DNA form, the CDR3 reads TGTGCCAGCAGCCCACAGGGGGCGGCGCACACTGAAGCTTTCTTT. Protein sequence: CASSPQGAAHTEAFF. This chain links TRBV7-3 with TRBJ1-1; 9 bases are shared with TRBD1. CDR1 is SGHTA, CDR2 FQGTGA, per germline. After removal of 5 bases from V and 3 bases from J, the junction contained 7 bases not matched to a gene. The CDR3 runs to 15 residues.

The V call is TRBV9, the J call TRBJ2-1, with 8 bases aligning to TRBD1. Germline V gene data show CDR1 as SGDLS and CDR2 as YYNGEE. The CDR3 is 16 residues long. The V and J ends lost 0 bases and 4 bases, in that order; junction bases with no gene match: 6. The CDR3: CASSVALDRVYNEQFF. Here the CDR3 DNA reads TGTGCCAGCAGCGTAGCCTTGGACAGGGTGTACAATGAGCAGTTCTTC. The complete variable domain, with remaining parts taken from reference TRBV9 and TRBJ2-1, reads DSGVTQTPKHLITATGQRVTLRCSPRSGDLSVYWYQQSLDQGLQFLIQYYNGEERAKGNILERFSAQQFPDLHSELNLSSLELGDSALYFCASSVALDRVYNEQFFGPGTRLTVL.

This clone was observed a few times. The CDR3 loop reads CASSSRTGSDEQYF. For the CDR3, the DNA is TGTGCCAGCAGCTCCCGGACAGGATCCGACGAGCAGTACTTC. This rearrangement joins TRBV11-1 to TRBJ2-7; TRBD1 matches at 7 bases. Trimming cost V 4 bases and J 5 bases; bases outside gene matches: 8. The germline gives CDR1 SGHAT, CDR2 FQDESV (reference sequence). The CDR3 runs 14 residues. Filled out from reference TRBV11-1 and TRBJ2-7, the complete variable domain reads EAEVAQSPRYKITEKSQAVAFWCDPISGHATLYWYRQILGQGPELLVQFQDESVVDDSQLPKDRFSAERLKGVDSTLKIQPAELGDSAMYLCASSSRTGSDEQYFGPGTRLTVT.

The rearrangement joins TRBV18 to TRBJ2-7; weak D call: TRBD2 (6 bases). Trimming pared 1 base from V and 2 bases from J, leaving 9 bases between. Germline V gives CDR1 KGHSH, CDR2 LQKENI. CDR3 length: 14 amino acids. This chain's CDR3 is CASSPRTGAYEQYF. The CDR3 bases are TGTGCCAGCTCACCACGGACGGGGGCCTACGAGCAGTACTTC.

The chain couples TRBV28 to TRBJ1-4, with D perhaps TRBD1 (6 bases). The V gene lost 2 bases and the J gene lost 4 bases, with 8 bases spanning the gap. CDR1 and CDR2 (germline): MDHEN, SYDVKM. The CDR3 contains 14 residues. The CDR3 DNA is TGTGCCAGCAGTTTAGGACAGAATAATGAAAAACTGTTTTTT. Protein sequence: CASSLGQNNEKLFF.

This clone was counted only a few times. This CDR3 is CASSLELRNNEQFF. The CDR3 DNA reads TGTGCCAGCAGCTTAGAATTGCGGAACAATGAGCAGTTCTTC. V gene TRBV11-2 combines with J gene TRBJ2-1; D not certain. Germline V gene data show CDR1 as SGHAT and CDR2 as FQNNGV. V shed 0 bases and J shed 5 bases, with 8 bases lying between them. This CDR3 is built from 14 residues.

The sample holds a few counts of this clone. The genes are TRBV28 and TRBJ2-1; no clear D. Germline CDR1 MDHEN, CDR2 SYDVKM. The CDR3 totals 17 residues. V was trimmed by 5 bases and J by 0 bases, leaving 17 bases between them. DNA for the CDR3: TGTGCCAGCAGTCTACTCCCCGCAGCGAGCTCCTACAATGAGCAGTTCTTC. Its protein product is CASSLLPAASSYNEQFF.

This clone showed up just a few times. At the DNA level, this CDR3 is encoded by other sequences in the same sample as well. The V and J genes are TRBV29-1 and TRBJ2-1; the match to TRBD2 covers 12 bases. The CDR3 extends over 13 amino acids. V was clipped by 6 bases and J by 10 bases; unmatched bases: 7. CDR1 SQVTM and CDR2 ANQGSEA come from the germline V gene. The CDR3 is CSVRLAGDLEQFF. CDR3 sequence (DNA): TGCAGCGTGAGACTAGCGGGAGATCTCGAGCAGTTCTTC.

CDR3 loop: CASSPYSGSAYNEQFF. In DNA form, the CDR3 reads TGTGCCAGCAGCCCGTATAGCGGGAGCGCCTACAATGAGCAGTTCTTC. The chain couples TRBV7-3 to TRBJ2-1, with 9 bases fitting TRBD2. The germline CDR1 and CDR2 sequences are SGHTA and FQGTGA. Trimming at V came to 5 bases and at J to 2 bases, leaving 7 bases not matched to a gene. CDR3 length equals 16 residues.

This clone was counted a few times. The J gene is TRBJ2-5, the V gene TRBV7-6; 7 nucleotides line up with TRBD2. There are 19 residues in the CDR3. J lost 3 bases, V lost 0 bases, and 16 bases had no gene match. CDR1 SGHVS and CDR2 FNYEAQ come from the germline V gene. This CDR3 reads CASSLAAGAAVLGKETQYF. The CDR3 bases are TGTGCCAGCAGCTTAGCGGCGGGAGCCGCGGTGTTAGGAAAAGAGACCCAGTACTTC. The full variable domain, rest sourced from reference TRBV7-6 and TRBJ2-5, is GAGVSQSPRYKVTKRGQDVALRCDPISGHVSLYWYRQALGQGPEFLTYFNYEAQQDKSGLPNDRFSAERPEGSISTLTIQRTEQRDSAMYRCASSLAAGAAVLGKETQYFGPGTRLLVL.

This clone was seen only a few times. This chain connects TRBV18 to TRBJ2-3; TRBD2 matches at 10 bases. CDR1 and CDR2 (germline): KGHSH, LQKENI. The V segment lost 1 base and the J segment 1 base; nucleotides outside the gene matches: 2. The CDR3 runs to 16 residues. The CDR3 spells CASSPLSGRGTDTQYF. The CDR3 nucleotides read TGTGCCAGCTCACCACTGAGCGGGAGGGGCACAGATACGCAGTATTTT.

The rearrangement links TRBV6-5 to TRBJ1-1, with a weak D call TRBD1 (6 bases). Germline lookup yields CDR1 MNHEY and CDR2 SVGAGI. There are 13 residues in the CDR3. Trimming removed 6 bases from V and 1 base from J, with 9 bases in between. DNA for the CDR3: TGTGCCAGCAGGAAACAGGGGAACACTGAAGCTTTCTTT. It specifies CASRKQGNTEAFF.

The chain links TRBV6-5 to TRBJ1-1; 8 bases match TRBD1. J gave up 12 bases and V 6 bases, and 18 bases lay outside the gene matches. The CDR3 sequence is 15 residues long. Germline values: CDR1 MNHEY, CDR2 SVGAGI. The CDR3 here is CASRGGTGESGVTFF. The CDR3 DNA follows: TGTGCCAGCAGGGGAGGGACAGGAGAATCTGGAGTAACTTTCTTT.

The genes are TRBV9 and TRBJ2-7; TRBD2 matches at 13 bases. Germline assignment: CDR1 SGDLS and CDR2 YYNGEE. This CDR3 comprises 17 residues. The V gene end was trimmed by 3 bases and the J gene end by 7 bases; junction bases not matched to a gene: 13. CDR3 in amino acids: CASSGGVGTSGKGEQYF. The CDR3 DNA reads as TGTGCCAGCAGCGGAGGGGTCGGGACTAGCGGGAAGGGTGAGCAGTACTTC. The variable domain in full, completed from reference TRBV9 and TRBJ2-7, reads DSGVTQTPKHLITATGQRVTLRCSPRSGDLSVYWYQQSLDQGLQFLIQYYNGEERAKGNILERFSAQQFPDLHSELNLSSLELGDSALYFCASSGGVGTSGKGEQYFGPGTRLTVT.

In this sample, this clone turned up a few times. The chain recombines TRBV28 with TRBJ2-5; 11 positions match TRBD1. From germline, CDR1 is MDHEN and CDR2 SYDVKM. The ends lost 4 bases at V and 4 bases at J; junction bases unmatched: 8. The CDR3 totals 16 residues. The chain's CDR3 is CASSSPDRGRAETQYF. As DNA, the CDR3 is TGTGCCAGCAGTTCCCCGGACAGGGGGCGCGCAGAGACCCAGTACTTC.